The text below deals with one T cell receptor beta chain. Antigen unknown. This record comes from a study of OX40 agonist ivuxolimab in advanced cancers. Study-wide points: The CD4+ and CD8+ T cells in the blood had expanded clonally by week 6 at 0.1 to 3.0 mg/kg.

V trimming: 5 bases; J trimming: 4 bases; junction bases outside the gene matches: 4. This CDR3 contains 13 residues. Per germline, CDR1 MNHNY and CDR2 SVGAGI (reference sequence). Enrollment shut out patients with autoimmune disease history or systemic immunosuppression. Here immunoSEQ multiplex PCR was the method, and the copy in TCRdb shows in-frame clones only, minus some. This table has several thousand clones, approximately 94% appearing once. This receptor was identified in an adult with an advanced solid tumor such as melanoma, head and neck, liver or kidney cancer. The chain couples TRBV6-6 to TRBJ2-7; TRBD2 agrees at 8 bases. The specimen comprised CD4+ or CD8+ T cells sorted from blood, sampled in a trial of the OX40 agonist ivuxolimab. As DNA, the CDR3 is TGTGCCAGCAGTCGGGGGGGTGGGTACGAGCAGTACTTC. Translating it yields CASSRGGGYEQYF.